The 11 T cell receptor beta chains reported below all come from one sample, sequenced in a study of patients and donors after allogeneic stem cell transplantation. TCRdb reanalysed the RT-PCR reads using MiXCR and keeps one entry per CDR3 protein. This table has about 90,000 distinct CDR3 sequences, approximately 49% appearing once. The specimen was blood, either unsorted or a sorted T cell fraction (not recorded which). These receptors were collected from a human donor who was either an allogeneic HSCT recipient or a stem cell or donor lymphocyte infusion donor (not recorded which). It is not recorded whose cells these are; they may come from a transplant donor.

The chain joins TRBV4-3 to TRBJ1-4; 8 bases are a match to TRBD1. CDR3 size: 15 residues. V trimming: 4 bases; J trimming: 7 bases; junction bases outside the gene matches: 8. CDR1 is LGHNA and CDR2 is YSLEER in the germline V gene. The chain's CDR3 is CASSLQTGAVEKLFF. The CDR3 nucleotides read TGCGCCAGCAGCCTACAGACAGGGGCGGTTGAAAAACTGTTTTTT.

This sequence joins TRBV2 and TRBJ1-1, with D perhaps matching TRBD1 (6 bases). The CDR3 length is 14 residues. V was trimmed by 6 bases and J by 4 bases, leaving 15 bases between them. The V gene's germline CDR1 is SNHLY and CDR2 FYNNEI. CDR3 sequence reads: CASSVQGLGTEAFF. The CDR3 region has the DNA TGTGCCAGCAGCGTACAGGGATTAGGCACTGAAGCTTTCTTT.

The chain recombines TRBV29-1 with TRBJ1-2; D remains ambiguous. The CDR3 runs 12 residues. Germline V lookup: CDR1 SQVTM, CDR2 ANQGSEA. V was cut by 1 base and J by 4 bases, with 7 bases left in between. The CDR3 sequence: CSVEAGIYGYTF. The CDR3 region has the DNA TGCAGCGTTGAAGCAGGCATCTATGGCTACACCTTC.

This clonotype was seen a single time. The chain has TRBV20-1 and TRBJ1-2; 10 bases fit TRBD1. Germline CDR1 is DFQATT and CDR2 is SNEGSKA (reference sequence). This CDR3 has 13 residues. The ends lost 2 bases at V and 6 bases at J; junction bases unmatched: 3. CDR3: CSARTGQGDGYTF. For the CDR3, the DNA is TGCAGTGCTAGAACCGGACAGGGGGATGGCTACACCTTC.

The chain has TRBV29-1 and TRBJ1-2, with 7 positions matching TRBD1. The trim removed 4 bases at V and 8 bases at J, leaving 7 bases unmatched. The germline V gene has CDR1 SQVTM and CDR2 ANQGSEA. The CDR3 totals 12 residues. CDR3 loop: CSVVGGVSGYTF. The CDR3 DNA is TGCAGCGTTGTAGGGGGCGTAAGCGGCTACACCTTC.

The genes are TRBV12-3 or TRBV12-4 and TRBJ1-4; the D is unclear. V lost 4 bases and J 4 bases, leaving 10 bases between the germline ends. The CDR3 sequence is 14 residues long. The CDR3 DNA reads TGTGCCAGCAGTTCCTACAGCTTTAATGAAAAACTGTTTTTT. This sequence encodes CASSSYSFNEKLFF.

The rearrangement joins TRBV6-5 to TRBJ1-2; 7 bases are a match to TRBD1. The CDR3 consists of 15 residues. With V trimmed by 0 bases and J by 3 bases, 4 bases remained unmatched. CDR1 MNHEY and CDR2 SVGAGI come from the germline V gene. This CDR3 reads CASSYSSQGDYGYTF. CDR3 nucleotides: TGTGCCAGCAGTTACTCGTCGCAGGGGGACTATGGCTACACCTTC.

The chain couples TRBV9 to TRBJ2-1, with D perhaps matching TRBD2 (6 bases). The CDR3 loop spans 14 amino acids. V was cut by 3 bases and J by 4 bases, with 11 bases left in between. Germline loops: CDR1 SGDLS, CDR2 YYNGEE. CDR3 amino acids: CASSATSSYNEQFF. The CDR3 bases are TGTGCCAGCAGCGCGACTAGTTCGTACAATGAGCAGTTCTTC.

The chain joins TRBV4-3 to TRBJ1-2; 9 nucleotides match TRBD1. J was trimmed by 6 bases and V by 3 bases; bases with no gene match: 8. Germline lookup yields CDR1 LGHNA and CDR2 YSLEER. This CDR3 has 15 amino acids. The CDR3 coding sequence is TGCGCCAGCAGCCAGGACAGGGGACGGTCACATGGCTACACCTTC. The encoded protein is CASSQDRGRSHGYTF.

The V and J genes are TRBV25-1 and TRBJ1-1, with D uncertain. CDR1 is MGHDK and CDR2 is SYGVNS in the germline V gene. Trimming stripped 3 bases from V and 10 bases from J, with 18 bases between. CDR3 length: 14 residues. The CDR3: CASSEMGRTLVAFF. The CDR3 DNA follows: TGTGCCAGCAGTGAGATGGGGAGGACGTTGGTAGCTTTCTTT.

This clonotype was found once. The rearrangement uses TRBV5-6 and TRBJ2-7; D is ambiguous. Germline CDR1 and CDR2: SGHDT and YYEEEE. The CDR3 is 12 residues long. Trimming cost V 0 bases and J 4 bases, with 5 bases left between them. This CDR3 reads CASSLGYYEQYF. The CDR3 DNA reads TGTGCCAGCAGCTTGGGATATTACGAGCAGTACTTC.